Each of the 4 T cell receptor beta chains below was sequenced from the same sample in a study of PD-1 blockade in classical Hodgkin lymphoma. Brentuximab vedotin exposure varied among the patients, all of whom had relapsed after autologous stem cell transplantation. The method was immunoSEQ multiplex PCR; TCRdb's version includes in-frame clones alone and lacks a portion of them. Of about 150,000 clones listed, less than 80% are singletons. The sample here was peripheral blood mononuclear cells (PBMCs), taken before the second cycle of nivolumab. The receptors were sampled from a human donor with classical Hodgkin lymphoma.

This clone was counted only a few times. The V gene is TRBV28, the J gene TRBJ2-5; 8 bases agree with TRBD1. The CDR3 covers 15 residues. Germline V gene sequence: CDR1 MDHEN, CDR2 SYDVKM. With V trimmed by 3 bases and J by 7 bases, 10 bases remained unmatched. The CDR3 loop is CASSFLIGQGGTQYF. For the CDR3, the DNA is TGTGCCAGCAGTTTTCTGATCGGACAGGGAGGGACCCAGTACTTC.

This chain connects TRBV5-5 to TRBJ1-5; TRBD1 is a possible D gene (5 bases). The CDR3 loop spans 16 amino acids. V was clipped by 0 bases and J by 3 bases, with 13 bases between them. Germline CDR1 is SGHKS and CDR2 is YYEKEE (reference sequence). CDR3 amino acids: CASSLVPGNPNQPQHF. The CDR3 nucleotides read TGTGCCAGCAGCTTGGTCCCAGGGAATCCCAATCAGCCCCAGCATTTT.

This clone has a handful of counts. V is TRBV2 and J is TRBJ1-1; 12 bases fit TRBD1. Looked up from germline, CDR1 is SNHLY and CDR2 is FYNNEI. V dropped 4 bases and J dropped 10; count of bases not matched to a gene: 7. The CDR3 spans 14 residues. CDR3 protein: CASSAFGTGGRAFF. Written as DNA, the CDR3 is TGTGCCAGCAGTGCGTTCGGGACAGGGGGCCGAGCTTTCTTT.

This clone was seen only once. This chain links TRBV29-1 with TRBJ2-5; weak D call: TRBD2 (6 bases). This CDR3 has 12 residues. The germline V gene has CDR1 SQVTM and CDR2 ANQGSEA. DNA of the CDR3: TGCACGGGGAGGACCACGCAAGAGACCCAGTACTTC. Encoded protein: CTGRTTQETQYF.